A single sample is the source of the 5 T cell receptor beta chains below, sequenced in a study of T-cell reconstitution after alpha-beta-depleted transplantation in children. Unique molecular identifiers were incorporated into the prepared TCRbeta library. TCRdb independently ran MiXCR on the PCR reads; one entry per CDR3 protein. The repertoire holds 700,000 to 950,000 distinct CDR3 sequences, with roughly 15% as singletons. The sequences come from PBMCs, mostly from graft donor cells, collected 360 days after TCRalphabeta/CD19-depleted stem cell transplant. These receptors all come from a male patient younger than 18 who had a stem cell transplant for acute lymphoblastic leukemia, so the T cells may come from the graft donor.

The genes are TRBV4-1 and TRBJ2-5, with 7 nucleotides matching TRBD1. This CDR3 has 15 residues. Germline assignment: CDR1 MGHRA and CDR2 YSYEKL. J lost 4 bases, V lost 0 bases, and 5 bases had no gene match. The DNA for the CDR3 is TGCGCCAGCAGCCAAGATACAGGGGCGGGAGAGACCCAGTACTTC. Protein: CASSQDTGAGETQYF.

At least ten counts were recorded for this clonotype. The CDR3 DNA reads TGTGCCACCAGTGAAGCGGGAGTAAGCAATGAGCAGTTCTTC. Translating it yields CATSEAGVSNEQFF. The chain combines TRBV24-1 with TRBJ2-1; 8 bases agree with TRBD2. The CDR3 loop spans 14 amino acids. The germline V gene encodes CDR1 KGHDR and CDR2 SFDVKD. V shed 4 bases, J shed 6 bases, and the junction held 4 bases outside the gene matches.

There are a few counts of this clonotype. V and J are TRBV2 and TRBJ2-1, with 7 bases matching TRBD1. The CDR3 covers 11 residues. Germline V CDR1 and CDR2: SNHLY, FYNNEI. V was pared by 6 bases and J by 13 bases, with 6 bases of the junction left unmatched. The CDR3 protein is CASRTGIYQFF. The CDR3 bases are TGTGCCAGCAGGACAGGGATATATCAGTTCTTC.

This clonotype came up a few times. The chain carries TRBV3-1 and TRBJ1-1; 8 nucleotides agree with TRBD1. V lost 3 bases, J lost 4 bases, and 7 bases stayed unmatched. There are 15 residues in the CDR3. CDR1 LGHDT and CDR2 YNNKEL come from the germline V gene (reference sequence). The CDR3 DNA reads TGTGCCAGCAGCCATAGACAGGGGACGGGCACTGAAGCTTTCTTT. It is translated as CASSHRQGTGTEAFF.

This clonotype was seen at least ten times. At one end the junction does not follow the germline gene, possibly because of a read error. The CDR3 DNA is TGTGCCAGCAGCCGGGGACAGGGGGCCTACGAGCAGTACTTC. As protein: CASSRGQGAYEQYF. The chain links TRBV5-1 to TRBJ2-7; 11 positions match TRBD1. The CDR3 is 14 amino acids. Germline loops: CDR1 SGHRS, CDR2 YFSETQ. The full variable domain, its missing parts supplied by reference TRBV5-1 and TRBJ2-7, is KAGVTQTPRYLIKTRGQQVTLSCSPISGHRSVSWYQQTPGQGLQFLFEYFSETQRNKGNFPGRFSGRQFSNSRSEMNVSTLELGDSALYLCASSRGQGAYEQYFGPGTRLTVT.